Below, 6 T cell receptor beta chains from the same sample are listed, as sequenced in a study of spatial heterogeneity in lung cancer. Time point meaning: sample taken at primary tumor resection. TCRdb passed the 5' RACE reads through MiXCR, listing each CDR3 protein once. This repertoire shows about 44,000 distinct CDR3 sequences, approximately 14% found once; its top ten account for 50% to 65%. Source: PBMCs, taken at surgery. These receptors were obtained from a male donor with early-stage non-small cell lung cancer.

This clonotype was counted a few times. CDR3: CASSLGSDEQYF. In nucleotides, the CDR3 is TGCGCCAGCAGCTTGGGTAGCGACGAGCAGTACTTC. The chain carries TRBV5-1 and TRBJ2-7, with D perhaps TRBD2 (5 bases). CDR3 size: 12 residues. Trimming left V 0 bases short and J 5 bases short, with 6 bases between. Germline V CDR1 and CDR2: SGHRS, YFSETQ.

The gene calls are TRBV11-2 and TRBJ2-7; no clear D gene. In germline, CDR1 is SGHAT, CDR2 FQNNGV. V lost 1 base and J lost 0, with 7 bases in between. The CDR3 runs to 14 residues. The CDR3 spells CASSLVPDSYEQYF. The DNA for the CDR3 is TGTGCCAGCAGCTTAGTTCCTGACTCCTACGAGCAGTACTTC.

This clonotype was observed a handful of times. The chain has TRBV7-9 and TRBJ2-7, with a weak D call TRBD1 (5 bases). The germline CDR1 and CDR2 sequences are SEHNR and FQNEAQ (reference sequence). V lost 3 bases and J lost 5, with 11 bases in between. The CDR3 has 13 amino acids. The CDR3 DNA follows: TGTGCCAGCAGCTTCACAGGATTCGACGAGCAGTACTTC. The encoded protein is CASSFTGFDEQYF.

This clonotype was found many times. The V gene is TRBV29-1, the J gene TRBJ2-3; 13 positions match TRBD2. Trimming removed 6 bases from V and 6 bases from J; junction bases left unmatched: 6. Germline V gene sequence: CDR1 SQVTM, CDR2 ANQGSEA. The CDR3 is made up of 14 amino acids. The CDR3 protein is CSVRTSGSWDTQYF. CDR3 bases: TGCAGCGTAAGGACTAGCGGGAGTTGGGATACGCAGTATTTT.

This clonotype was seen a few times. The chain recombines TRBV5-4 with TRBJ2-7, with 10 bases lining up with TRBD1. This CDR3 comprises 14 residues. With 6 bases clipped from V and 5 bases from J, the junction kept 8 bases outside the gene matches. Germline V gene lookup returns CDR1 SGHNT and CDR2 YYREEE (reference sequence). The CDR3 coding sequence is TGTGCCAGCACCATAGGGACAGGGGACCACGAGCAGTACTTC. Protein: CASTIGTGDHEQYF.

V and J are TRBV6-5 and TRBJ2-1; D uncertain. This CDR3 has 16 amino acids. The ends were cut back, 7 bases at V and 0 bases at J, with 16 bases in the middle. Germline V gene sequence: CDR1 MNHEY, CDR2 SVGAGI. CDR3 in DNA: TGTGCCAGCACTCCGGCAGGACCCTTCTCCTACAATGAGCAGTTCTTC. This codes for CASTPAGPFSYNEQFF.